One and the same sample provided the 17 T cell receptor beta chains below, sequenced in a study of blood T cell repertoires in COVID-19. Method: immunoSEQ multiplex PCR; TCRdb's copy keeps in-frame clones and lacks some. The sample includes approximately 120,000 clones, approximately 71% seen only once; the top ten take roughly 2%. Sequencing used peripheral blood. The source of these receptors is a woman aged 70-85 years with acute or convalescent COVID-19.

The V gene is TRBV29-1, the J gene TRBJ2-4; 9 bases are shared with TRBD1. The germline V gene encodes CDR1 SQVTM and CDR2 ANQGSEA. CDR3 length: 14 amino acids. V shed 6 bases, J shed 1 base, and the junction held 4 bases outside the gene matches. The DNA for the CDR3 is TGCAGCGTCGCACAGGGGGCCGCCAAAAACATTCAGTACTTC. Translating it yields CSVAQGAAKNIQYF.

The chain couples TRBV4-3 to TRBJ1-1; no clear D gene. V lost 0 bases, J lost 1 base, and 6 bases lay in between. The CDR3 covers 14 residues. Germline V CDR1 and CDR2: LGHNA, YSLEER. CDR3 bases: TGCGCCAGCAGCCAAGATTGGGCGAACACTGAAGCTTTCTTT. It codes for CASSQDWANTEAFF.

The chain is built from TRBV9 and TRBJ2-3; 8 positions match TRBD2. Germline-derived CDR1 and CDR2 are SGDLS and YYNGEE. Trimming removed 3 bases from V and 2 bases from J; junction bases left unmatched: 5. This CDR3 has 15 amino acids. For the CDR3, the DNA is TGTGCCAGCAGCGCTGGAGCGGGGGCCACAGATACGCAGTATTTT. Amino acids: CASSAGAGATDTQYF.

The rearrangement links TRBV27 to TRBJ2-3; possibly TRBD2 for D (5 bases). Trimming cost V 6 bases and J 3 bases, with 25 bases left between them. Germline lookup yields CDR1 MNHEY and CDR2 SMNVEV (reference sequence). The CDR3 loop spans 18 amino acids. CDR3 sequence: CASSNLLPGKSKTDTQYF. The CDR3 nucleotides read TGTGCCAGCAGCAATTTACTACCGGGAAAGAGTAAGACAGATACGCAGTATTTT.

As DNA, the CDR3 is TGTGCCAGCAGTCTATACAGGGTAAGAGGAAATGAGCAGTTCTTC. It encodes CASSLYRVRGNEQFF. The V and J genes are TRBV27 and TRBJ2-1; a possible D gene is TRBD1 (6 bases). The CDR3 covers 15 residues. Germline CDR1 reads MNHEY; CDR2 reads SMNVEV (reference sequence). V lost 5 bases to trimming and J lost 7 bases, with 18 bases between them.

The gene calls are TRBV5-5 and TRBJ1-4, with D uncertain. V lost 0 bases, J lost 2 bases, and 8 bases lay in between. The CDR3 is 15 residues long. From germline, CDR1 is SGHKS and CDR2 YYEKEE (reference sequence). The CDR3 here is CASSLAGLTNEKLFF. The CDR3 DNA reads TGTGCCAGCAGCTTGGCGGGATTGACTAATGAAAAACTGTTTTTT.

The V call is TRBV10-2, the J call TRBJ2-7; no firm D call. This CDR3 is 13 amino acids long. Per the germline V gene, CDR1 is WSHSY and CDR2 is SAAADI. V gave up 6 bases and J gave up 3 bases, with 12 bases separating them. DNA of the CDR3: TGCGCCAGCAGGCCAGAAGAAATCTACGAGCAGTACTTC. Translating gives CASRPEEIYEQYF.

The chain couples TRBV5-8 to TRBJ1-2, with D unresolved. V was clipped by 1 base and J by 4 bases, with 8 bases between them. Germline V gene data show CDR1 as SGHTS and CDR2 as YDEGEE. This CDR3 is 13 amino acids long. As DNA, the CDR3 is TGTGCCAGCAGCTTGAGGAGAGGCTATGGCTACACCTTC. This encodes CASSLRRGYGYTF.

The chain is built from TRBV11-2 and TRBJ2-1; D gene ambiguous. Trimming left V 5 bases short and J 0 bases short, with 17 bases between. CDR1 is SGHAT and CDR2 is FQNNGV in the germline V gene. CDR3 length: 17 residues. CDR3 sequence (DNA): TGTGCCAGCAGCCCCAAGACGATAGCCAGCTCCTACAATGAGCAGTTCTTC. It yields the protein CASSPKTIASSYNEQFF.

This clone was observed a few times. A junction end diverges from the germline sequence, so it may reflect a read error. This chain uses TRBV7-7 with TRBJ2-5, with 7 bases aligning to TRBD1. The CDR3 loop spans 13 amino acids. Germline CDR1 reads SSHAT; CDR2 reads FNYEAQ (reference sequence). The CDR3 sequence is CASSHDREETQYF. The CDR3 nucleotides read TGTGCTAGCAGCCACGACAGGGAAGAGACCCAGTACTTC.

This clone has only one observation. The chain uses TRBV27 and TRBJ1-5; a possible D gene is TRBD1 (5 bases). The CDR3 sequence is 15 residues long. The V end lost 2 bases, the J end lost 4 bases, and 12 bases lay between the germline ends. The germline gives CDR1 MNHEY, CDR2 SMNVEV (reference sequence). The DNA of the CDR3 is TGTGCCAGCAGTTTACGGGGGAATAGGAATCAGCCCCAGCATTTT. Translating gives CASSLRGNRNQPQHF.

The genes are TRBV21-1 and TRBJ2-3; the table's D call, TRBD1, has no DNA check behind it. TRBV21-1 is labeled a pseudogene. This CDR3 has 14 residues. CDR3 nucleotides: TGTGCCAGCAGCGACAAAAAGAGCACAGATACGCAGTATTTT. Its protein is CASSDKKSTDTQYF.

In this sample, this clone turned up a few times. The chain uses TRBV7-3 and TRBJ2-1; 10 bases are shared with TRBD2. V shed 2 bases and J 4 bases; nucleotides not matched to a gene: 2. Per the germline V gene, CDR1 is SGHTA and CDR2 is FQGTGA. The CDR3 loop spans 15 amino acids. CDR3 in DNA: TGTGCCAGCAGCTTACTAGCGGGAGCATACAATGAGCAGTTCTTC. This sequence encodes CASSLLAGAYNEQFF.

As DNA, the CDR3 is TGTGCCACGAATAAAACAGGGGGAACCGGGGAGCTGTTTTTT. Translation gives CATNKTGGTGELFF. This chain joins TRBV24-1 and TRBJ2-2; 8 bases are a match to TRBD1. Germline CDR1 is KGHDR and CDR2 is SFDVKD. With V trimmed by 10 bases and J by 5 bases, 8 bases remained unmatched. The CDR3 covers 14 residues.

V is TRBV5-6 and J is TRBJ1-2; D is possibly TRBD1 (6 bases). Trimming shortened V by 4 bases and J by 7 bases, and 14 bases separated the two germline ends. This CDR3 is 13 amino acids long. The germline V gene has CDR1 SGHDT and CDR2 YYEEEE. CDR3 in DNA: TGTGCCAGCAGCATCAGGGGAATTGGTGGCTACACCTTC. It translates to CASSIRGIGGYTF.

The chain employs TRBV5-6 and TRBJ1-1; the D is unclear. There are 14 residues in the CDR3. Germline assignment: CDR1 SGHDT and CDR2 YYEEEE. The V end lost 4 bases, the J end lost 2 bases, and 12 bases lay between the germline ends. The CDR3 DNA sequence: TGTGCCAGCAGCCACTATGGCGGAAACACTGAAGCTTTCTTT. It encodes CASSHYGGNTEAFF.

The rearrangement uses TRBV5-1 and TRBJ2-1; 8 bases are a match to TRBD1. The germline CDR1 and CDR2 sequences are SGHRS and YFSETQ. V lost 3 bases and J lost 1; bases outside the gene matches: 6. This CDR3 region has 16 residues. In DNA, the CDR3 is TGCGCCAGCAGCTCAGGACAGGGCGGTTCCTACAATGAGCAGTTCTTC. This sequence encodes CASSSGQGGSYNEQFF.